These T cell receptor beta chains were read from a single sample in a study of T cell clones after liver transplantation. The assay was immunoSEQ multiplex PCR, and TCRdb's table has in-frame clones only and misses some. The profile shows about 6,900 clones, roughly 70% of them singletons. The material was CD8+ T cells from blood, obtained before liver transplant. The source of these receptors is a human donor who received a liver transplant. CDR3s include the opening cysteine and the closing phenylalanine or tryptophan. The order of the fields is J gene, clone size, V gene, D gene, CDR3 protein, CDR3 DNA. The D gene is left open where the match is weak. Some rows have no size entry. The others give once, few or many, or a class for an expanded clone.

j_call: TRBJ1-6; clone_size: medium-sized; v_call: TRBV30; d_call: .; cdr3_aa: CACTDEISYNSPLHF; cdr3_nt: TGTGCCTGCACCGATGAGATCTCCTATAATTCACCCCTCCACTTT
j_call: TRBJ2-7; clone_size: once; v_call: TRBV27; d_call: .; cdr3_aa: CASYPTPARDFRSYEQYF; cdr3_nt: TGTGCCAGCTATCCTACCCCGGCGCGGGACTTCCGGTCCTACGAGCAGTACTTC
j_call: TRBJ2-3; clone_size: .; v_call: TRBV6-6; d_call: .; cdr3_aa: CASNGSPTDTQYF; cdr3_nt: TGTGCCAGCAACGGTAGCCCCACAGATACGCAGTATTTT
j_call: TRBJ2-1; clone_size: .; v_call: TRBV5-1; d_call: .; cdr3_aa: CASSPHRGEENEQFF; cdr3_nt: TGCGCCAGCAGCCCACATAGGGGGGAGGAGAATGAGCAGTTCTTC
j_call: TRBJ2-3; clone_size: .; v_call: TRBV28; d_call: TRBD2; cdr3_aa: CASSLTSASGGTDTQYF; cdr3_nt: TGTGCCAGCAGTCTCACGTCGGCTAGCGGGGGCACAGATACGCAGTATTTT
j_call: TRBJ1-5; clone_size: .; v_call: TRBV7-8; d_call: TRBD1; cdr3_aa: CASSSGGSEQPQHF; cdr3_nt: TGTGCCAGCAGCTCAGGGGGCTCTGAACAGCCCCAGCATTTT
j_call: TRBJ2-2; clone_size: .; v_call: TRBV21-1; d_call: .; cdr3_aa: CASRNLQGTNTGELFF; cdr3_nt: TGTGCCAGCAGAAACTTACAGGGGACGAACACCGGGGAGCTGTTTTTT
j_call: TRBJ1-5; clone_size: medium-sized; v_call: TRBV19; d_call: .; cdr3_aa: CASSIGGYSNQPQHF; cdr3_nt: TGTGCCAGTAGTATAGGCGGGTATAGCAATCAGCCCCAGCATTTT
j_call: TRBJ2-3; clone_size: .; v_call: TRBV2; d_call: TRBD2; cdr3_aa: CASGWTSGGTDTQYF; cdr3_nt: TGTGCCAGCGGTTGGACTAGCGGGGGCACAGATACGCAGTATTTT
j_call: TRBJ2-3; clone_size: medium-sized; v_call: TRBV14; d_call: .; cdr3_aa: CASSQTEMATQYF; cdr3_nt: TGTGCCAGCAGCCAAACCGAAATGGCTACGCAGTATTTT
j_call: TRBJ1-1; clone_size: large; v_call: TRBV28; d_call: .; cdr3_aa: CASSFGQFNMEAFF; cdr3_nt: TGTGCCAGCAGTTTCGGCCAGTTTAATATGGAAGCTTTCTTT
j_call: TRBJ2-3; clone_size: .; v_call: TRBV6-6; d_call: .; cdr3_aa: CASSYGDTQYF; cdr3_nt: TGTGCCAGCAGTTATGGAGATACGCAGTATTTT
j_call: TRBJ2-2; clone_size: .; v_call: TRBV5-1; d_call: .; cdr3_aa: CASSLGYNTGELFF; cdr3_nt: TGCGCCAGCAGCTTGGGTTACAACACCGGGGAGCTGTTTTTT
j_call: TRBJ2-7; clone_size: few; v_call: TRBV15; d_call: .; cdr3_aa: CATSRDGRREQYF; cdr3_nt: TGTGCCACCAGCAGAGATGGCCGCAGGGAGCAGTACTTC
j_call: TRBJ2-1; clone_size: .; v_call: TRBV6-1; d_call: TRBD1; cdr3_aa: CASSEAYRGVDEQFF; cdr3_nt: TGTGCCAGCAGTGAAGCTTACAGGGGGGTAGATGAGCAGTTCTTC
j_call: TRBJ2-5; clone_size: .; v_call: TRBV19; d_call: .; cdr3_aa: CASSERTVLETQYF; cdr3_nt: TGTGCCAGTAGCGAGCGGACAGTTCTAGAGACCCAGTACTTC
j_call: TRBJ2-3; clone_size: .; v_call: TRBV6-5; d_call: .; cdr3_aa: CASSYVGGPTDTQYF; cdr3_nt: TGTGCCAGCAGTTACGTGGGGGGGCCCACAGATACGCAGTATTTT
j_call: TRBJ2-3; clone_size: .; v_call: TRBV6-1; d_call: .; cdr3_aa: CASSESAEGDTQYF; cdr3_nt: TGTGCCAGCAGTGAATCGGCAGAAGGAGATACGCAGTATTTT
j_call: TRBJ2-3; clone_size: .; v_call: TRBV9; d_call: TRBD2; cdr3_aa: CASSVGTGTRSTDTQYF; cdr3_nt: TGTGCCAGCAGCGTAGGGACCGGGACTAGGAGCACAGATACGCAGTATTTT
j_call: TRBJ2-5; clone_size: .; v_call: TRBV29-1; d_call: TRBD1; cdr3_aa: CSVEGTGAQETQYF; cdr3_nt: TGCAGCGTTGAAGGTACAGGGGCCCAGGAGACCCAGTACTTC
j_call: TRBJ1-2; clone_size: .; v_call: TRBV28; d_call: .; cdr3_aa: CASSSLLVDSDTASRYGYTF; cdr3_nt: TGTGCCAGCAGTTCTCTACTCGTGGACAGCGATACAGCATCACGCTATGGCTACACCTTC
j_call: TRBJ2-1; clone_size: .; v_call: TRBV27; d_call: .; cdr3_aa: CASSSGRAYNEQFF; cdr3_nt: TGTGCCAGCAGTTCGGGCAGGGCCTACAATGAGCAGTTCTTC
j_call: TRBJ2-1; clone_size: .; v_call: TRBV29-1; d_call: TRBD2; cdr3_aa: CSATTSGSLDEQFF; cdr3_nt: TGCAGCGCAACGACTAGCGGGAGTTTGGATGAGCAGTTCTTC
j_call: TRBJ1-5; clone_size: once; v_call: TRBV19; d_call: TRBD1; cdr3_aa: CASRQGNQPQHF; cdr3_nt: TGTGCCAGTAGACAGGGGAATCAGCCCCAGCATTTT
j_call: TRBJ2-7; clone_size: few; v_call: TRBV18; d_call: .; cdr3_aa: CASSGTPPPVDF; cdr3_nt: TGTGCCAGCTCAGGGACTCCTCCCCCGGTAGACTTC
j_call: TRBJ2-1; clone_size: .; v_call: TRBV5-6; d_call: .; cdr3_aa: CASSSDTSSYNEQFF; cdr3_nt: TGTGCCAGCAGCTCCGACACTAGCTCCTACAATGAGCAGTTCTTC
j_call: TRBJ2-5; clone_size: .; v_call: TRBV28; d_call: TRBD1; cdr3_aa: CASSFYPTGGVQETQYF; cdr3_nt: TGTGCCAGCAGTTTCTACCCGACAGGGGGAGTCCAAGAGACCCAGTACTTC
j_call: TRBJ2-3; clone_size: .; v_call: TRBV7-9; d_call: .; cdr3_aa: CASSPGEADTQYF; cdr3_nt: TGTGCCAGCAGCCCCGGGGAAGCTGATACGCAGTATTTT
j_call: TRBJ2-1; clone_size: .; v_call: TRBV5-5; d_call: TRBD1; cdr3_aa: CASSQPGQGNNEQFF; cdr3_nt: TGTGCCAGCAGCCAGCCGGGACAGGGAAACAATGAGCAGTTCTTC
j_call: TRBJ2-5; clone_size: .; v_call: TRBV7-9; d_call: TRBD2; cdr3_aa: CASSGRLAGGPETQYF; cdr3_nt: TGTGCCAGCAGCGGCCGACTAGCGGGGGGGCCGGAGACCCAGTACTTC
j_call: TRBJ2-7; clone_size: .; v_call: TRBV6-5; d_call: .; cdr3_aa: CASSYGTYEQYF; cdr3_nt: TGTGCCAGCAGTTACGGGACGTACGAGCAGTACTTC
j_call: TRBJ2-2; clone_size: .; v_call: TRBV7-2; d_call: .; cdr3_aa: CASSLGGSQANTGELFF; cdr3_nt: TGTGCCAGCAGCTTAGGGGGGAGTCAGGCGAACACCGGGGAGCTGTTTTTT
j_call: TRBJ1-5; clone_size: few; v_call: TRBV27; d_call: TRBD1; cdr3_aa: CASSLQGGNQPQHF; cdr3_nt: TGTGCCAGCAGTCTACAGGGGGGAAATCAGCCCCAGCATTTT
j_call: TRBJ2-1; clone_size: .; v_call: TRBV19; d_call: TRBD1; cdr3_aa: CASSNRGGNNEQFF; cdr3_nt: TGTGCCAGTAGTAACAGGGGTGGTAACAATGAGCAGTTCTTC
j_call: TRBJ2-3; clone_size: few; v_call: TRBV7-6; d_call: TRBD2; cdr3_aa: CASSGREDTDTQYF; cdr3_nt: TGTGCCAGCAGTGGGCGGGAGGACACAGATACGCAGTATTTT
j_call: TRBJ1-4; clone_size: .; v_call: TRBV2; d_call: TRBD1; cdr3_aa: CASREDRGLEKLFF; cdr3_nt: TGTGCCAGCAGGGAGGACAGGGGGCTTGAAAAACTGTTTTTT
j_call: TRBJ2-1; clone_size: .; v_call: TRBV5-1; d_call: TRBD1; cdr3_aa: CASSTGQDPYNEQFF; cdr3_nt: TGCGCCAGCAGCACTGGACAGGACCCCTACAATGAGCAGTTCTTC
j_call: TRBJ2-5; clone_size: .; v_call: TRBV28; d_call: .; cdr3_aa: CASSLFPYQETQYF; cdr3_nt: TGTGCCAGCAGTTTGTTTCCGTACCAAGAGACCCAGTACTTC
j_call: TRBJ1-2; clone_size: .; v_call: TRBV19; d_call: .; cdr3_aa: CASSYGRSSHGYTF; cdr3_nt: TGTGCCAGTAGTTATGGGAGGAGCTCGCATGGCTACACCTTC
j_call: TRBJ1-1; clone_size: .; v_call: TRBV5-6; d_call: .; cdr3_aa: CASSSSTEAFF; cdr3_nt: TGTGCCAGCAGCTCCTCCACAGAAGCTTTCTTT
j_call: TRBJ1-2; clone_size: .; v_call: TRBV13; d_call: .; cdr3_aa: CASSRRSTIYGYTF; cdr3_nt: TGTGCCAGCAGCCGAAGGTCCACTATCTATGGCTACACCTTC
j_call: TRBJ2-2; clone_size: few; v_call: TRBV6-6; d_call: .; cdr3_aa: CASSDTGFNGELFF; cdr3_nt: TGTGCCAGCAGTGATACAGGGTTTAACGGGGAGCTGTTTTTT
j_call: TRBJ2-2; clone_size: .; v_call: TRBV2; d_call: .; cdr3_aa: CASSEGPGELFF; cdr3_nt: TGTGCCAGCAGCGAGGGACCCGGGGAGCTGTTTTTT
j_call: TRBJ2-6; clone_size: .; v_call: TRBV7-8; d_call: .; cdr3_aa: CASSLEWGSGANVLTF; cdr3_nt: TGTGCCAGCAGCTTGGAATGGGGGTCTGGGGCCAACGTCCTGACTTTC
j_call: TRBJ2-5; clone_size: .; v_call: TRBV2; d_call: TRBD2; cdr3_aa: CASRGLAEGSGETQYF; cdr3_nt: TGTGCCAGCAGGGGACTAGCGGAGGGGTCGGGAGAGACCCAGTACTTC
j_call: TRBJ1-6; clone_size: few; v_call: TRBV27; d_call: .; cdr3_aa: CASSLSTNGVSPLHF; cdr3_nt: TGTGCCAGCAGTTTATCAACTAACGGGGTGTCACCCCTCCACTTT